These T cell receptor beta chains were read from a single sample in a study of identical twins. TCRdb recomputed calls from the 5' RACE reads with MiXCR, one row per CDR3 protein. The repertoire holds 500,000 to 650,000 distinct CDR3 sequences, 7.1% seen once, with over 1.5% in the top ten. These records were also assigned to another study, of yellow fever vaccine responses in identical twins.

Sequencing input: PBMCs. These receptors were taken from a woman between 18 and 29 years old in good health. CDR3s include the opening cysteine and the closing phenylalanine or tryptophan. Each record gives: V gene, J gene, D gene, clone size, CDR3 DNA, CDR3 protein. A D gene is named only where the DNA matches it firmly. The size of a clone is reported for some rows only, either as once, few or many, or as a class for expanded clones.

TRBV10-3	TRBJ2-2	.	.	TGTGCCATCAGTGACCCCGGGGAGTCGTGGACCGGGGAGCTGTTTTTT	CAISDPGESWTGELFF
TRBV7-3	TRBJ2-1	TRBD2	.	TGTGCCAGCAGCTTAAAGGGCGGGAGCTCCTACAATGAGCAGTTCTTC	CASSLKGGSSYNEQFF
TRBV20-1	TRBJ2-7	.	.	TGCAGTGCTAGAGGGTTTGGCGGGACCTACGAGCAGTACTTC	CSARGFGGTYEQYF
TRBV6-5	TRBJ2-2	.	.	TGTGCCAGCAGTTACCAGACAGGCCCCTATGGCGGGGAGCTGTTTTTT	CASSYQTGPYGGELFF
TRBV29-1	TRBJ1-1	.	many	TGCAGCGTGCACAGGGAAGGAATCCGAATGAACACTGAAGCTTTCTTT	CSVHREGIRMNTEAFF
TRBV20-1	TRBJ2-1	TRBD2	many	TGCAGTGCTAGTAAGGGACTAGCGGGGTACAATGAGCAGTTCTTC	CSASKGLAGYNEQFF
TRBV7-8	TRBJ2-7	TRBD1	.	TGTGCCAGCAGCCAACCCGGGACAGAGACCTACGAGCAGTACTTC	CASSQPGTETYEQYF
TRBV4-1	TRBJ1-1	.	few	TGCGCCAGCAGCCAAGGGGGGACTCCGAACCCTGAAGCTTTCTTT	CASSQGGTPNPEAFF
TRBV20-1	TRBJ1-2	.	.	TGCAGTGCTAGGGCTTCGGGCTACACCTTC	CSARASGYTF
TRBV12-3/TRBV12-4	TRBJ1-1	.	many	TGTGCCAGCAGTCACAGGAACACTGAAGCTTTCTTT	CASSHRNTEAFF
TRBV10-3	TRBJ2-7	.	many	TGTGCCATCAGCCCCGACGGATACGAGCAGTACTTC	CAISPDGYEQYF
TRBV5-1	TRBJ1-6	.	.	TGCGCCAGCAGTGAGGGCATAGGTTCACCCCTCCACTTT	CASSEGIGSPLHF
TRBV29-1	TRBJ2-7	.	many	TGCAGCGTTGAAGATGGGGGATCGCGAGAGCAGTACTTC	CSVEDGGSREQYF
TRBV6-2/TRBV6-3	TRBJ2-6	.	many	TGTGCCAGCACTGGACAGGGGGCCAACGTCCTGACTTTC	CASTGQGANVLTF
TRBV27	TRBJ2-6	.	.	TGTGCCAGCAGGCTGGGGATCTCTGGGGCCAACGTCCTGACTTTC	CASRLGISGANVLTF
TRBV9	TRBJ2-7	TRBD1	.	TGTGCCAGCAGCGCCCGGACAGGAAAGCACGAGCAGTACTTC	CASSARTGKHEQYF
TRBV5-1	TRBJ2-3	.	many	TGCGCCAGCAGCCGCGGCGACACTTACACAGATACGCAGTATTTT	CASSRGDTYTDTQYF
TRBV7-9	TRBJ2-3	.	few	TGTGCCAGCATTATCGTGGGGAGCACAGATACGCAGTATTTT	CASIIVGSTDTQYF
TRBV7-2	TRBJ2-1	TRBD2	many	TGTGCCAGCAGCTTAAAAGCGGGGTACAATGAGCAGTTCTTC	CASSLKAGYNEQFF
TRBV4-1	TRBJ2-2	.	.	TGCGCCAGCAGCCAAGATGCTGGCATCGGGGAGCTGTTTTTT	CASSQDAGIGELFF
TRBV7-9	TRBJ2-5	.	.	TGTGCCAGCAGCTTCGGGGCCACGGGAAGGGAGACCCAGTACTTC	CASSFGATGRETQYF
TRBV3-1	TRBJ1-2	TRBD1	few	TGTGCCAGCAGCCCCTTATTTGGGACAGCTAACTATGGCTACACCTTC	CASSPLFGTANYGYTF
TRBV2	TRBJ1-6	.	.	TGTGCCAGCAAAGAAGAGGTGAATTCACCCCTCCACTTT	CASKEEVNSPLHF
TRBV7-2	TRBJ2-1	.	few	TGTGCCAGCAGCCTGGGCCCCCCAGGGAATGAGCAGTTCTTC	CASSLGPPGNEQFF
TRBV3-1	TRBJ2-2	TRBD2	few	TGTGCCAGCAGCCGTTCACCAGGGACTAGCGGTAACACCGGGGAGCTGTTTTTT	CASSRSPGTSGNTGELFF